This TCR beta chain stems from a study of cytomegalovirus exposure and HLA in healthy donors. On the study more broadly: Researchers previously reported finding some 110 million unique TCR beta sequences from around 200 million T cells. Study-wide results and limits: Presence/absence analyses took donor sequencing depth as roughly uniform. Indistinguishable V segments, including TRBV6-2 and TRBV6-3, were excluded. While the bulk of TCR sequences proved rare, some public TCRs turned up in many donors.

This clone was detected a few times. What it binds is unknown. Use of 60 Vbeta and 13 Jbeta primers characterized the PCR. Clones were read by immunoSEQ multiplex PCR, and TCRdb kept only the in-frame ones, dropping some. Of some 140,000 clones detected, about 76% appear once; the ten largest clones hold 3.1%. Trimming left V 5 bases short and J 6 bases short, with 7 bases between. The CDR3 is made up of 12 amino acids. Germline V gene sequence: CDR1 SNHLY, CDR2 FYNNEI. Source material: PBMCs. The receptor comes from a female donor in good health and CMV-seronegative. The chain recombines TRBV2 with TRBJ2-2; the D gene is possibly TRBD1 (5 bases). CDR3 in amino acids: CASSLQAGELFF. The CDR3 DNA follows: TGTGCCAGCAGTTTACAGGCCGGGGAGCTGTTTTTT.